Presented here are 26 T cell receptor beta chains from one specimen sequenced in a study of T cells in narcolepsy. TCRdb's table, derived via immunoSEQ multiplex PCR, lists solely in-frame clones and lacks some. Among just under 35,000 clones, 65% to 85% were seen once, and the ten largest hold 0.85% to 1.2%. Sequencing was carried out using memory (CD45RA-) CD4+ T cells from blood. The receptors stem from a human donor in good health.

V usage is TRBV19 and J usage is TRBJ2-7; 7 bases are shared with TRBD1. The CDR3 extends over 15 amino acids. V dropped 3 bases and J dropped 2; count of bases not matched to a gene: 7. Per the germline V gene, CDR1 is LNHDA and CDR2 is SQIVND (reference sequence). The CDR3, as DNA: TGTGCCAGTAGTATTAAGACAGGGAAGGCCTACGAGCAGTACTTC. Translating it yields CASSIKTGKAYEQYF.

The V and J genes are TRBV4-3 and TRBJ2-5; 8 bases line up with TRBD2. The CDR3 totals 15 residues. The V gene end was trimmed by 0 bases and the J gene end by 3 bases; junction bases not matched to a gene: 3. From germline, CDR1 is LGHNA and CDR2 YSLEER. CDR3 in amino acids: CASSQELGLEETQYF. As DNA, the CDR3 is TGCGCCAGCAGCCAAGAACTGGGACTAGAAGAGACCCAGTACTTC.

The J gene is TRBJ1-3, the V gene TRBV4-2; no firm D call. This CDR3 contains 16 residues. The V gene lost 4 bases and the J gene lost 3 bases, with 16 bases spanning the gap. Germline-derived CDR1 and CDR2 are LGHNA and YNFKEQ. The CDR3 region is CASSPAIVGSGNTIYF. The DNA for the CDR3 is TGTGCCAGCAGCCCAGCAATTGTAGGGAGTGGAAACACCATATATTTT.

The chain carries TRBV20-1 and TRBJ2-1, with unresolved D. CDR3 length equals 11 residues. The germline V and J ends were trimmed by 0 bases and 9 bases, with 6 bases remaining between them. Germline values: CDR1 DFQATT, CDR2 SNEGSKA (reference sequence). Here the CDR3 DNA reads TGCAGTGCTAGAGATGCCAGTGAGCAGTTCTTC. Translated: CSARDASEQFF.

This rearrangement joins TRBV27 to TRBJ2-6, with D hard to call. This CDR3 is built from 15 residues. V gave up 3 bases and J gave up 1 base, with 7 bases separating them. Germline V CDR1 and CDR2: MNHEY, SMNVEV (reference sequence). CDR3 nucleotide sequence: TGTGCCAGCAGTTTGAGGCAGTCTGGGGCCAACGTCCTGACTTTC. Its protein is CASSLRQSGANVLTF. The whole variable domain, filled in from reference TRBV27 and TRBJ2-6, reads EAQVTQNPRYLITVTGKKLTVTCSQNMNHEYMSWYRQDPGLGLRQIYYSMNVEVTDKGDVPEGYKVSRKEKRNFPLILESPSPNQTSLYFCASSLRQSGANVLTFGAGSRLTVL.

The V and J genes are TRBV6-1 and TRBJ1-1; D may be TRBD1 (5 bases). The CDR3 runs to 14 residues. V gave up 7 bases and J gave up 3 bases, with 15 bases separating them. Germline CDR1 and CDR2: MNHNS and SASEGT. The DNA of the CDR3 is TGTGCCAGCACCGGGACTCTGGGGGACACTGAAGCTTTCTTT. This gives the protein CASTGTLGDTEAFF.

The chain couples TRBV6-1 to TRBJ1-2; D possibly corresponds to TRBD1 (5 bases). Germline CDR1 MNHNS, CDR2 SASEGT. Trimming cost V 8 bases and J 2 bases, with 15 bases left between them. There are 14 residues in the CDR3. CDR3 in DNA: TGTGCCAGCGCGGGAGGGGCAGGAAACTATGGCTACACCTTC. Residues: CASAGGAGNYGYTF.

The CDR3 is CASSRDRGGGELFF. CDR3 coding DNA: TGTGCCAGCAGCCGGGATCGGGGCGGAGGGGAACTGTTTTTT. The V gene is TRBV7-6, the J gene TRBJ1-4; D is possibly TRBD1 (5 bases). V lost 5 bases, J lost 12 bases, and 19 bases lay in between. Germline CDR1 is SGHVS and CDR2 is FNYEAQ. CDR3 length: 14 amino acids.

The J gene is TRBJ2-4, the V gene TRBV7-9, with D unresolved. CDR1 is SEHNR, CDR2 FQNEAQ, per germline (reference sequence). Between the trimmed V and J ends, which lost 1 base and 6 bases, there was a span of 7 bases. This CDR3 has 13 amino acids. The CDR3 DNA follows: TGTGCCAGCAGCTTAGACAGCTCAAACATTCAGTACTTC. Its protein product is CASSLDSSNIQYF.

The chain employs TRBV9 and TRBJ2-2; no firm D call. The CDR3 is 12 residues long. CDR1 is SGDLS and CDR2 is YYNGEE in the germline V gene. V lost 3 bases and J lost 0, with 0 bases in between. The CDR3 loop is CASSANTGELFF. CDR3 bases: TGTGCCAGCAGCGCGAACACCGGGGAGCTGTTTTTT.

V and J are TRBV27 and TRBJ1-2, with no clear D. The ends were cut back, 5 bases at V and 8 bases at J, with 15 bases in the middle. This CDR3 has 13 amino acids. Germline V CDR1 and CDR2: MNHEY, SMNVEV (reference sequence). The CDR3, as DNA: TGTGCCAGCAGTGCAACCCCATATGGCGGCTACACCTTC. This gives the protein CASSATPYGGYTF.

The chain has TRBV4-1 and TRBJ2-5; 10 bases line up with TRBD2. V lost 2 bases and J lost 5; bases outside the gene matches: 8. Germline values: CDR1 MGHRA, CDR2 YSYEKL. This CDR3 contains 16 residues. CDR3 nucleotides: TGCGCCAGCAGCCAAATAAGCGGGAGGGCCGGGGAGACCCAGTACTTC. It yields the protein CASSQISGRAGETQYF.

This clone turned up a few times. The CDR3 sequence is CASTLPGSNYGYTF. The CDR3 region has the DNA TGTGCCAGCACTCTCCCCGGTTCTAACTATGGCTACACCTTC. The V gene is TRBV28, the J gene TRBJ1-2; no clear D gene. Germline loops: CDR1 MDHEN, CDR2 SYDVKM. There are 14 residues in the CDR3. V was trimmed by 7 bases and J by 0 bases, leaving 12 bases between them.

The chain carries TRBV9 and TRBJ2-3; D gene unclear. This CDR3 has 13 amino acids. Trimming cost V 0 bases and J 4 bases, with 6 bases left between them. CDR1 is SGDLS and CDR2 is YYNGEE in the germline V gene. The DNA of the CDR3 is TGTGCCAGCAGCGTAGCGAGGTCAGATACGCAGTATTTT. Translating gives CASSVARSDTQYF.

This clone was picked up a small number of times. This rearrangement joins TRBV6-5 to TRBJ2-1; weak D call: TRBD2 (6 bases). Germline CDR1 is MNHEY and CDR2 is SVGAGI. The CDR3 totals 13 residues. The V and J ends lost 6 bases and 4 bases respectively, with 10 bases between them. CDR3 in amino acids: CASRVAGYNEQFF. The CDR3 DNA follows: TGTGCCAGCAGGGTTGCGGGGTACAATGAGCAGTTCTTC.

This chain uses TRBV7-3 with TRBJ2-1, with TRBD2 identical over 11 bases. The CDR3 is 15 amino acids. Germline V lookup: CDR1 SGHTA, CDR2 FQGTGA. V was pared by 3 bases and J by 6 bases, with 4 bases of the junction left unmatched. The CDR3 sequence is CASSLTGTSGNEQFF. In nucleotides, the CDR3 is TGTGCCAGCAGCTTGACAGGGACTAGCGGCAATGAGCAGTTCTTC.

The chain recombines TRBV28 with TRBJ2-7; D may match TRBD1 or TRBD2 (5 bases each). Trimming removed 5 bases from V and 6 bases from J, with 23 bases in between. Per germline, CDR1 MDHEN and CDR2 SYDVKM. This CDR3 has 16 residues. In nucleotides, the CDR3 is TGTGCCAGCAGTCTCACTCGACCGGGACGCGTGGGCGAGCAGTACTTC. It specifies CASSLTRPGRVGEQYF.

This sequence joins TRBV7-2 and TRBJ2-3; 12 bases match TRBD2. Germline assignment: CDR1 SGHTA and CDR2 FQGNSA. V was pared by 5 bases and J by 7 bases, with 10 bases of the junction left unmatched. The CDR3 runs 16 residues. CDR3 protein: CASSGTSGGPRHTQYF. The CDR3 nucleotides are TGTGCCAGCAGCGGTACTAGCGGGGGGCCTAGACATACGCAGTATTTT. The full variable domain, in which reference TRBV7-2 and TRBJ2-3 provide the parts outside the CDR3, is GAGVSQSPSNKVTEKGKDVELRCDPISGHTALYWYRQSLGQGLEFLIYFQGNSAPDKSGLPSDRFSAERTGGSVSTLTIQRTQQEDSAVYLCASSGTSGGPRHTQYFGPGTRLTVL.

The chain's CDR3 is CASSLETVNQPQHF. For the CDR3, the DNA is TGTGCCAGCAGCTTAGAGACAGTGAATCAGCCCCAGCATTTT. The genes are TRBV7-8 and TRBJ1-5; D may be TRBD1 (5 bases). Germline V CDR1 and CDR2: SGHVS, FQNEAQ. V lost 1 base and J lost 4, with 8 bases in between. The CDR3 runs to 14 residues.

The genes are TRBV5-1 and TRBJ2-1; 7 bases map to TRBD2. The length of the CDR3 is 20 residues. The germline V gene encodes CDR1 SGHRS and CDR2 YFSETQ. The V and J ends lost 0 bases and 1 base, in that order; junction bases with no gene match: 16. The CDR3 protein is CASSLGPGRGVAASYNEQFF. In DNA form, the CDR3 reads TGCGCCAGCAGCTTGGGGCCAGGGAGGGGAGTAGCGGCATCCTACAATGAGCAGTTCTTC.

The chain joins TRBV9 to TRBJ1-4; unclear D gene. The CDR3 is 13 residues long. Trimming removed 3 bases from V and 4 bases from J, with 7 bases in between. CDR1 is SGDLS and CDR2 is YYNGEE in the germline V gene. The CDR3: CASSEQRNEKLFF. The CDR3 DNA reads as TGTGCCAGCAGCGAACAGCGTAATGAAAAACTGTTTTTT.

The chain uses TRBV28 and TRBJ2-7; 14 nucleotides line up with TRBD2. CDR3 length: 16 residues. CDR1 is MDHEN, CDR2 SYDVKM, per germline. V trimming: 6 bases; J trimming: 6 bases; junction bases outside the gene matches: 10. This CDR3 reads CASSPRLAGGRGEQYF. As DNA, the CDR3 is TGTGCCAGCAGCCCGAGACTAGCGGGAGGGCGGGGCGAGCAGTACTTC.

The chain links TRBV5-1 to TRBJ2-1, with 9 bases fitting TRBD1. CDR3 length: 15 residues. J lost 6 bases, V lost 7 bases, and 11 bases had no gene match. Germline V lookup: CDR1 SGHRS, CDR2 YFSETQ. In DNA, the CDR3 is TGCGCCAGCCTCCTGGGGGACAGGGTTATCAATGAGCAGTTCTTC. Translation: CASLLGDRVINEQFF.

This clone was picked up a small number of times. The CDR3 DNA reads TGTGCCAGCAGTTACTCCGAATTTAACTATGGCTACACCTTC. This sequence encodes CASSYSEFNYGYTF. The V gene is TRBV6-6, the J gene TRBJ1-2; D ambiguous. Trimming stripped 0 bases from V and 1 base from J, with 6 bases between. The CDR3 totals 14 residues. Germline V gives CDR1 MNHNY, CDR2 SVGAGI (reference sequence).

The V and J genes are TRBV7-8 and TRBJ2-5; D not certain. Germline V lookup: CDR1 SGHVS, CDR2 FQNEAQ. This CDR3 is 15 amino acids long. Trimming cost V 1 base and J 1 base, with 10 bases left between them. The CDR3 region is CASSLELTTQETQYF. CDR3 DNA: TGTGCCAGCAGCTTAGAATTGACGACCCAAGAGACCCAGTACTTC.

The chain employs TRBV10-3 and TRBJ2-3; TRBD2 agrees at 10 bases. Germline CDR1 ENHRY, CDR2 SYGVKD. With 10 bases clipped from V and 4 bases from J, the junction kept 5 bases outside the gene matches. The CDR3 sequence is 13 residues long. In nucleotides, the CDR3 is TGTGCCACCCCAGCGGGAGGGGCAGATACGCAGTATTTT. Translated: CATPAGGADTQYF.